What follows are 21 T cell receptor beta chains derived from one specimen sequenced in a study of CD8+CD57+ T cells in acquired aplastic anemia (dated by TCRdb to 2016 to 2019). These reads were obtained on an Illumina HiSeq 2000. Genomic DNA served as template for TCR beta VDJ combination and CDR3 sequence profiling. TCRdb ran its own pipeline on the public reads, namely fastp trimming at Q25 and MiXCR clone calling, and kept in-frame beta chains. Every CDR3 protein is listed once, alongside the most common genes and DNA of its rows. The sample has approximately 380,000 distinct CDR3 sequences on record, about two thirds of them singletons. The top ten hold 4% of the sample. Sequencing input: sorted CD4+, CD8+, or CD8+CD57+ T cells (not recorded which) from PBMCs. Source of these receptors: a human donor in good health, serving as a control.

The CDR3 DNA sequence: TGTGCCAGCAGTTCGGGAGCGGGTTGGGGCTACACCTTC. Translating it yields CASSSGAGWGYTF. The chain uses TRBV6-5 and TRBJ1-2; D is undetermined. V was cut by 4 bases and J by 8 bases, with 14 bases left in between. The CDR3 sequence is 13 residues long. The germline V gene encodes CDR1 MNHEY and CDR2 SVGAGI.

Written as DNA, the CDR3 is TGTGCCAGCAGCTCAGGGGGCGTCGGCACTGAAGCTTTCTTT. This translates into CASSSGGVGTEAFF. The chain carries TRBV5-6 and TRBJ1-1; 8 bases fit TRBD1. Germline CDR1 and CDR2: SGHDT and YYEEEE. CDR3 size: 14 residues. Trimming cost V 3 bases and J 4 bases; bases outside gene matches: 5.

The V gene is TRBV19, the J gene TRBJ2-1; 14 bases align to TRBD2. Germline V gene sequence: CDR1 LNHDA, CDR2 SQIVND (reference sequence). With V trimmed by 5 bases and J by 3 bases, 6 bases remained unmatched. The CDR3 loop spans 17 amino acids. CDR3 region: CASSPGTSGRRYNEQFF. CDR3 DNA: TGTGCCAGTAGTCCAGGGACTAGCGGGAGACGCTACAATGAGCAGTTCTTC.

The chain uses TRBV12-3 or TRBV12-4 and TRBJ1-1, with a weak D call TRBD1 (5 bases). CDR3 length: 15 amino acids. The V end lost 6 bases, the J end lost 4 bases, and 18 bases lay between the germline ends. CDR3 nucleotide sequence: TGTGCCAGCAGCTTGGGGGGGGTGGAGAGCACTGAAGCTTTCTTT. Its translation is CASSLGGVESTEAFF.

This clonotype was recorded at least ten times. The chain uses TRBV12-3 or TRBV12-4 and TRBJ1-3; D gene unclear. This CDR3 has 15 amino acids. Trimming took 5 bases from V and 0 from J, leaving 11 bases between them. The CDR3: CASSVSRRSGNTIYF. For the CDR3, the DNA is TGTGCCAGCAGTGTGAGTCGACGCTCTGGAAACACCATATATTTT.

This clonotype was observed many times. The chain has TRBV7-3 and TRBJ2-1, with 14 bases matching TRBD2. The CDR3 extends over 19 amino acids. J lost 4 bases, V lost 0 bases, and 8 bases had no gene match. The V gene's germline CDR1 is SGHTA and CDR2 FQGTGA. The CDR3 sequence: CASSLTGGLAGGHYNEQFF. In DNA, the CDR3 is TGTGCCAGCAGCTTAACCGGTGGACTAGCGGGGGGACATTACAATGAGCAGTTCTTC.

This chain uses TRBV6-5 with TRBJ1-2; 7 positions agree with TRBD1. The germline V gene encodes CDR1 MNHEY and CDR2 SVGAGI. This CDR3 has 14 amino acids. Trimming took 5 bases from V and 5 from J; bases not matched to a gene: 8. The CDR3 coding sequence is TGTGCCAGCAGTCACAGGGGATGCCGTTATGGCTACACCTTC. It is translated as CASSHRGCRYGYTF.

This clonotype was counted many times. V usage is TRBV7-2 and J usage is TRBJ2-2, with D possibly matching TRBD2 (6 bases). Trimming left V 4 bases short and J 5 bases short, with 14 bases between. Germline loops: CDR1 SGHTA, CDR2 FQGNSA. The CDR3 is made up of 15 amino acids. CDR3 sequence (DNA): TGTGCCAGCAGCTGGACGGGACTCCTAACCGGGGAGCTGTTTTTT. This encodes CASSWTGLLTGELFF.

The chain has TRBV12-3 or TRBV12-4 and TRBJ1-2, with D unresolved. V was shortened by 6 bases and J by 8 bases, with 10 bases between the two germline ends. There are 11 residues in the CDR3. The CDR3 reads CASSTDVGYTF. In DNA, the CDR3 is TGTGCCAGCAGCACAGACGTCGGCTACACCTTC.

Here the CDR3 DNA reads TGTGCCAGCAGCTTAGTCGGGGGGAACACCGGGGAGCTGTTTTTT. Translated: CASSLVGGNTGELFF. The chain joins TRBV7-8 to TRBJ2-2; D may be TRBD2 (6 bases). Looked up from germline, CDR1 is SGHVS and CDR2 is FQNEAQ. V was shortened by 1 base and J by 1 base, with 7 bases between the two germline ends. The CDR3 consists of 15 residues. The whole variable domain, remainder taken from reference TRBV7-8 and TRBJ2-2, is GAGVSQSPRYKVAKRGQDVALRCDPISGHVSLFWYQQALGQGPEFLTYFQNEAQLDKSGLPSDRFFAERPEGSVSTLKIQRTQQEDSAVYLCASSLVGGNTGELFFGEGSRLTVL.

The chain carries TRBV12-3 or TRBV12-4 and TRBJ2-6; 12 bases fit TRBD1. V was pared by 6 bases and J by 4 bases, with 7 bases of the junction left unmatched. This CDR3 has 17 residues. CDR3 DNA: TGTGCCAGCAGAACGGGACAGGGGGCAAACGGGGCCAACGTCCTGACTTTC. Translating gives CASRTGQGANGANVLTF.

As concerns this clonotype: Because it lacks the conserved phenylalanine or tryptophan at the end, this CDR3 is likely a read error. Because the CDR3's place on the DNA is in doubt, the DNA is left out and the CDR3 is given as listed by TCRdb. This chain joins TRBV2 and TRBJ1-6. Germline-derived CDR1 and CDR2 are SNHLY and FYNNEI. The CDR3 contains 15 residues when both ends are counted. The CDR3 sequence: CAVQWGAPIIHPSTD.

This clonotype was recorded a few times. J is TRBJ1-2 and V is TRBV3-2. TRBV3-2 is an annotated pseudogene. The CDR3 extends over 13 amino acids. CDR3 nucleotide sequence: TGTGCCAGCAGCCAAGGACAGGGCTCTGGCTACACCTTC. Protein product: CASSQGQGSGYTF.

CDR3 in DNA: TGTGCCAGCAGCTTAGGTGGATACTATGGCTACACCTTC. Translated: CASSLGGYYGYTF. This rearrangement joins TRBV7-9 to TRBJ1-2; D unresolved. Trimming left V 1 base short and J 3 bases short, with 6 bases between. CDR1 and CDR2 from the germline V gene are SEHNR and FQNEAQ (reference sequence). The CDR3 is made up of 13 amino acids. The full variable domain, completed using reference TRBV7-9 and TRBJ1-2, is DTGVSQNPRHKITKRGQNVTFRCDPISEHNRLYWYRQTLGQGPEFLTYFQNEAQLEKSRLLSDRFSAERPKGSFSTLEIQRTEQGDSAMYLCASSLGGYYGYTFGSGTRLTVV.

The genes are TRBV20-1 and TRBJ1-4; the D is unclear. Germline loops: CDR1 DFQATT, CDR2 SNEGSKA (reference sequence). Between the trimmed V and J ends, which lost 3 bases and 9 bases, there was a span of 17 bases. This CDR3 has 14 residues. The CDR3 nucleotides read TGCAGTGCTAGGTCTGAGGCAGAAACGCAAAAACTGTTTTTT. Protein: CSARSEAETQKLFF.

A remark on this clonotype: Sequence at one end of the junction differs from germline and may be a read error. The V gene is TRBV12-3 or TRBV12-4, the J gene TRBJ1-6; D might be TRBD1 (6 bases). CDR3 size: 14 residues. The CDR3: CASSFGQHNSPHHF. As DNA, the CDR3 is TGTGCCAGCAGTTTCGGACAGCATAATTCGCCCCACCATTTT.

Ten or more counts support this clonotype. The rearrangement uses TRBV7-2 and TRBJ1-1; tentative D call: TRBD1 (5 bases). This CDR3 spans 14 amino acids. V dropped 2 bases and J dropped 4 bases, with 11 bases sitting between them. CDR1 SGHTA and CDR2 FQGNSA come from the germline V gene. CDR3 sequence (DNA): TGTGCCAGCAGCTTACAGGGAGAGGCCACTGAAGCTTTCTTT. As protein: CASSLQGEATEAFF.

This chain connects TRBV9 to TRBJ1-1; possible D gene TRBD1, 5 bases. The CDR3 is 17 residues long. Germline values: CDR1 SGDLS, CDR2 YYNGEE. The V and J ends lost 0 bases and 7 bases respectively, with 22 bases between them. CDR3 loop: CASSVATSGGVGNEAFF. CDR3 coding DNA: TGTGCCAGCAGCGTAGCTACTAGCGGGGGGGTCGGGAATGAAGCTTTCTTT.

Only one count was recorded for this clonotype. The chain employs TRBV12-3 or TRBV12-4 and TRBJ1-2; 9 nucleotides line up with TRBD1. This CDR3 has 14 amino acids. J was trimmed by 6 bases and V by 8 bases; bases with no gene match: 10. CDR3 sequence: CASRPGTGKDGYTF. CDR3 in DNA: TGTGCCAGCCGACCCGGGACAGGGAAGGATGGCTACACCTTC.

V gene TRBV11-1 combines with J gene TRBJ1-2; no firm D call. V shed 4 bases and J shed 12 bases, with 24 bases lying between them. The CDR3 is made up of 15 amino acids. Germline loops: CDR1 SGHAT, CDR2 FQDESV (reference sequence). CDR3 coding DNA: TGTGCCAGCAGCTCTACCCTGGATAGGCTAGATACGCACACCTTC. It yields the protein CASSSTLDRLDTHTF.

The rearrangement joins TRBV20-1 to TRBJ2-5; 16 bases agree with TRBD2. Per germline, CDR1 DFQATT and CDR2 SNEGSKA (reference sequence). The CDR3 contains 15 residues. Germline trimming cut 6 bases from V and 2 bases from J; bases unmatched to any gene: 3. The CDR3 sequence: CSALGLAGGQETQYF. As DNA, the CDR3 is TGCAGTGCCCTGGGACTAGCGGGGGGGCAAGAGACCCAGTACTTC.